This T cell receptor beta chain was profiled in a study of memory CD4+ T cells and cytomegalovirus serostatus. This clone turned up a few times. Trimming at V came to 5 bases and at J to 6 bases, leaving 6 bases not matched to a gene. The CDR3 spans 14 residues. Looked up from germline, CDR1 is SEHNR and CDR2 is FQNEAQ (reference sequence). The sort gate was single viable CD3+CD4+CD8-CD45RO+ cells for memory CD4+ T cells. Clones were sequenced by immunoSEQ multiplex PCR, and TCRdb holds only the in-frame ones, with some missing. The sample lists 56,000 or so clones, around three quarters occurring once.

This sequence joins TRBV7-9 and TRBJ1-5; 8 nucleotides agree with TRBD1. The receptor's source is an adult in good health and CMV-seronegative. Some clones in this sample may be carry-over from other donors' samples. Sequencing input: memory CD4+ T cells from blood. CDR3 in amino acids: CASSQLGQGQPQHF. CDR3 bases: TGTGCCAGCAGCCAACTTGGACAGGGTCAGCCCCAGCATTTT.